This passage covers 18 T cell receptor beta chains from one sample sequenced in a study of blood T cell repertoires in COVID-19. Profiling relied on immunoSEQ multiplex PCR, and the TCRdb table lists in-frame clones only, not all of them. Altogether 290,000 or so clones are present, roughly 80% being singletons, with the ten largest covering approximately 5%. The specimen sequenced was PBMCs or T cells enriched from blood (not recorded which). The receptor set was obtained from a man in his forties who had been exposed to COVID-19.

The chain links TRBV7-3 to TRBJ2-2, with D perhaps TRBD1 (6 bases). CDR3 length equals 14 residues. Germline V gene lookup returns CDR1 SGHTA and CDR2 FQGTGA. V lost 6 bases to trimming and J lost 4 bases, with 12 bases between them. The CDR3 sequence: CASRSSRGTGELFF. In DNA form, the CDR3 reads TGTGCCAGCAGGTCTAGCAGGGGCACCGGGGAGCTGTTTTTT.

This rearrangement joins TRBV5-1 to TRBJ1-1; no clear D. The CDR3 is 13 amino acids. Germline CDR1 and CDR2: SGHRS and YFSETQ. The ends were cut back, 9 bases at V and 7 bases at J, with 19 bases in the middle. CDR3 residues: CATQVRGSLEAFF. CDR3 coding DNA: TGCGCCACGCAAGTCCGGGGTAGCCTTGAAGCTTTCTTT. Full variable domain (remainder filled in from reference TRBV5-1 and TRBJ1-1): KAGVTQTPRYLIKTRGQQVTLSCSPISGHRSVSWYQQTPGQGLQFLFEYFSETQRNKGNFPGRFSGRQFSNSRSEMNVSTLELGDSALYLCATQVRGSLEAFFGQGTRLTVV.

The J gene is TRBJ2-7, the V gene TRBV5-4; D gene ambiguous. V lost 2 bases, J lost 1 base, and 7 bases lay in between. The CDR3 length is 13 residues. CDR1 is SGHNT and CDR2 is YYREEE in the germline V gene (reference sequence). The CDR3 here is CASSFVGSYEQYF. DNA for the CDR3: TGTGCCAGCAGCTTCGTCGGGTCCTACGAGCAGTACTTC. Using reference TRBV5-4 and TRBJ2-7 for the parts outside the CDR3, the full variable domain is ETGVTQSPTHLIKTRGQQVTLRCSSQSGHNTVSWYQQALGQGPQFIFQYYREEENGRGNFPPRFSGLQFPNYSSELNVNALELDDSALYLCASSFVGSYEQYFGPGTRLTVT.

The chain is built from TRBV9 and TRBJ1-3; D ambiguous. The V gene lost 2 bases and the J gene lost 3 bases, with 9 bases spanning the gap. The CDR3 loop spans 14 amino acids. Per germline, CDR1 SGDLS and CDR2 YYNGEE. The CDR3 sequence: CASSVGRGGNTIYF. CDR3 bases: TGTGCCAGCAGCGTTGGACGGGGTGGAAACACCATATATTTT.

Worth noting for this clone: Germline and junction disagree at one end, which may indicate a read error. The V gene is TRBV5-1, the J gene TRBJ1-3, with 7 bases matching TRBD1. CDR3 length: 11 amino acids. CDR1 and CDR2 (germline): SGHRS, YFSETQ. As DNA, the CDR3 is TGCGCCAGCAGCTTAGGGACAGTAGTATTTTTT. It yields the protein CASSLGTVVFF.

This chain uses TRBV30 with TRBJ1-2; D is uncertain. The V and J ends lost 3 bases and 5 bases respectively, with 4 bases between them. The CDR3 has 10 residues. The germline V gene encodes CDR1 GTSNPN and CDR2 SVGIG (reference sequence). The CDR3 region is CAWSRYGYTF. The CDR3 region has the DNA TGTGCCTGGAGCAGATATGGCTACACCTTC.

The chain has TRBV5-1 and TRBJ2-3, with 9 bases fitting TRBD2. V gave up 5 bases and J gave up 0 bases; unmatched junction bases: 4. The CDR3 is 15 residues long. Germline values: CDR1 SGHRS, CDR2 YFSETQ. CDR3 protein: CASRVSGGSTDTQYF. CDR3 DNA: TGCGCCAGCAGGGTTAGCGGGGGAAGCACAGATACGCAGTATTTT.

The chain has TRBV29-1 and TRBJ1-1; possible D gene TRBD1, 5 bases. The CDR3 totals 11 residues. Germline lookup yields CDR1 SQVTM and CDR2 ANQGSEA. Trimming removed 7 bases from V and 5 bases from J, with 11 bases in between. The CDR3 DNA reads as TGCAGCGGAGGGACTCCGACTGAAGCTTTCTTT. Protein: CSGGTPTEAFF.

The chain combines TRBV9 with TRBJ2-4, with 8 positions matching TRBD2. The CDR3 has 14 amino acids. Germline CDR1 reads SGDLS; CDR2 reads YYNGEE. V shed 3 bases and J 6 bases; nucleotides not matched to a gene: 5. The CDR3 DNA reads TGTGCCAGCAGCGAAAGCGGGAGTTTAAACATTCAGTACTTC. It specifies CASSESGSLNIQYF. The full variable domain, with the rest looked up from reference TRBV9 and TRBJ2-4, is DSGVTQTPKHLITATGQRVTLRCSPRSGDLSVYWYQQSLDQGLQFLIQYYNGEERAKGNILERFSAQQFPDLHSELNLSSLELGDSALYFCASSESGSLNIQYFGAGTRLSVL.

The rearrangement joins TRBV4-2 to TRBJ1-1, with TRBD1 matching over 7 bases. Trimming cost V 0 bases and J 7 bases; bases outside gene matches: 8. CDR1 LGHNA and CDR2 YNFKEQ come from the germline V gene. The CDR3 consists of 15 residues. The CDR3 region has the DNA TGTGCCAGCAGCCAAGAGAAGGGCAGGGGGATTGAAGCTTTCTTT. As protein: CASSQEKGRGIEAFF.

This sequence joins TRBV11-2 and TRBJ2-7; 7 bases align to TRBD2. The CDR3 is 15 residues long. Germline V gives CDR1 SGHAT, CDR2 FQNNGV. V was pared by 4 bases and J by 2 bases, with 8 bases of the junction left unmatched. The CDR3 region has the DNA TGTGCCAGCAGCTACAAGACTAGCTCCACCTACGAGCAGTACTTC. It codes for CASSYKTSSTYEQYF.

This clone appeared a single time. V usage is TRBV24-1 and J usage is TRBJ2-5; 8 nucleotides align to TRBD2. V dropped 1 base and J dropped 2; count of bases not matched to a gene: 8. The CDR3 is made up of 17 amino acids. Germline loops: CDR1 KGHDR, CDR2 SFDVKD. CDR3 protein: CATSDFWASGSQETQYF. The CDR3 DNA sequence: TGTGCCACCAGTGATTTTTGGGCTAGCGGGTCTCAAGAGACCCAGTACTTC.

J is TRBJ2-1 and V is TRBV19; D is possibly TRBD2 (5 bases). This CDR3 comprises 13 residues. Trimming shortened V by 9 bases and J by 9 bases, and 18 bases separated the two germline ends. Germline assignment: CDR1 LNHDA and CDR2 SQIVND (reference sequence). CDR3 sequence: CASRNRGVGEQFF. DNA of the CDR3: TGTGCCAGCAGAAACCGGGGAGTCGGTGAGCAGTTCTTC.

CDR3: CASSVYRGGENTEAFF. Written as DNA, the CDR3 is TGTGCCAGCAGCGTATATAGAGGGGGCGAGAACACTGAAGCTTTCTTT. V gene TRBV9 combines with J gene TRBJ1-1, with 7 bases fitting TRBD1. Germline V gene lookup returns CDR1 SGDLS and CDR2 YYNGEE. The trim removed 1 base at V and 1 base at J, leaving 7 bases unmatched. The CDR3 is 16 amino acids.

The chain combines TRBV20-1 with TRBJ2-7, with a possible D match to TRBD1 (6 bases). Germline V CDR1 and CDR2: DFQATT, SNEGSKA (reference sequence). Deletions cut 8 bases from V and 5 bases from J, with 13 bases between. The CDR3 runs to 11 residues. The CDR3 sequence is CSTDSDHEQYF. In nucleotides, the CDR3 is TGCAGTACGGACAGTGACCACGAGCAGTACTTC.

The gene calls are TRBV9 and TRBJ2-1, with 8 nucleotides matching TRBD2. CDR1 SGDLS and CDR2 YYNGEE come from the germline V gene. With V trimmed by 0 bases and J by 4 bases, 6 bases remained unmatched. This CDR3 has 16 residues. Here the CDR3 reads CASSVEGVAGYNEQFF. The CDR3 bases are TGTGCCAGCAGCGTAGAAGGGGTAGCGGGGTACAATGAGCAGTTCTTC.

This clone was seen once. V and J are TRBV19 and TRBJ1-2; perhaps TRBD1 as D (5 bases). The ends were cut back, 10 bases at V and 4 bases at J, with 19 bases in the middle. The germline gives CDR1 LNHDA, CDR2 SQIVND (reference sequence). CDR3 length: 14 residues. CDR3 in DNA: TGTGCCACCCAAGGAAAGCCAGGGCTCTATGGCTACACCTTC. Its translation is CATQGKPGLYGYTF.

The rearrangement joins TRBV6-1 to TRBJ1-5; 11 nucleotides agree with TRBD1. There are 15 residues in the CDR3. The germline gives CDR1 MNHNS, CDR2 SASEGT. V lost 3 bases, J lost 5 bases, and 3 bases stayed unmatched. The CDR3 sequence: CASSDGQGAHQPQHF. The CDR3 bases are TGTGCCAGCAGTGATGGACAGGGGGCGCATCAGCCCCAGCATTTT.